This T cell receptor (beta chain) was observed in a study of shared clonotypes between healthy human individuals. Germline V CDR1 and CDR2: SNHLY, FYNNEI. The CDR3 totals 13 residues. V trimming: 4 bases; J trimming: 7 bases; junction bases outside the gene matches: 5. Samples underwent the assay at deep level. Every subset had its genomic DNA shared out evenly among several immunoSEQ plates. Profiling relied on immunoSEQ multiplex PCR, and the TCRdb table lists in-frame clones only, not all of them. Of fewer than 500,000 clones listed, 60% to 80% are singletons. The receptor was isolated from a woman aged 40 to 55 in good health. Some clones in this sample may be carry-over from other donors' samples. The sequenced sample was PBMCs. This chain uses TRBV2 with TRBJ2-7; 9 bases are shared with TRBD2. The CDR3 DNA reads TGTGCCAGCAGTGGGGCTGCGGGGGGGGAGCAGTACTTC. Amino acids: CASSGAAGGEQYF.